This TCR beta chain was obtained from a study of blood T cell repertoires in COVID-19. Turning to the study itself: Some COVID-19 samples were acute and others convalescent; all came from the United States, Italy and Spain. The analysed material was cDNA or gDNA that came from T cells, B-cell-depleted T cells, or PBMCs.

Some clones are missing from TCRdb's copy, which holds only in-frame ones; the method was immunoSEQ multiplex PCR. The data contain 250,000 to 350,000 clones, around nine tenths of them seen just once; the ten biggest clones take up roughly 0.96%. The CDR3 is 13 residues long. V dropped 5 bases and J dropped 2; count of bases not matched to a gene: 3. CDR1 and CDR2 from the germline V gene are GTSNPN and SVGIG (reference sequence). This clone has a handful of counts. J is TRBJ2-1 and V is TRBV30, with 7 bases matching TRBD2. This sequence was found in a middle-aged woman who had recovered from COVID-19. The sequencing input was peripheral blood. Here the CDR3 DNA reads TGTGCCTGGGAGGGAGGGCCCTACAATGAGCAGTTCTTC. Translating gives CAWEGGPYNEQFF.